The rows below give T cell receptor beta chains drawn from one sample of a study of cytomegalovirus exposure and HLA in healthy donors. Clones were sequenced by immunoSEQ multiplex PCR, and TCRdb holds only the in-frame ones, with some missing. The sample has 60,000 to 100,000 clones, around 81% seen once. The specimen was PBMCs. The source is a male donor in good health and CMV-seropositive. CDR3s include the opening cysteine and the closing phenylalanine or tryptophan. The order of the fields is D gene, clone size, V gene, J gene, CDR3 protein, CDR3 DNA. The D gene is left open where the match is weak. The size of a clone is reported for some rows only, either as once, few or many, or as a class for expanded clones.

NA	NA	TRBV29-1	TRBJ2-7	CSVETETYEQYF	TGCAGCGTTGAAACAGAAACCTACGAGCAGTACTTC
TRBD2	NA	TRBV4-1	TRBJ2-7	CASSQGGGTRAYEQYF	TGCGCCAGCAGCCAAGGGGGGGGAACGAGGGCCTACGAGCAGTACTTC
NA	once	TRBV12-5	TRBJ1-1	CASGLGGGTEAFF	TGTGCTAGTGGTCTGGGGGGGGGCACTGAAGCTTTCTTT
NA	once	TRBV7-2	TRBJ2-1	CASSSSPGTWGSYNEQFF	TGTGCCAGCAGCTCCAGTCCCGGGACTTGGGGCTCCTACAATGAGCAGTTCTTC
TRBD2	NA	TRBV30	TRBJ2-7	CAWSVGTSAYEQYF	TGTGCCTGGAGTGTAGGGACTAGCGCCTACGAGCAGTACTTC
TRBD1	few	TRBV5-4	TRBJ2-7	CASSLGQGSSEQYF	TGTGCCAGCAGCTTAGGACAGGGAAGTTCCGAGCAGTACTTC
TRBD1	NA	TRBV7-8	TRBJ2-5	CASSLAGQGPRYQETQYF	TGTGCCAGCAGCTTAGCCGGACAGGGCCCGAGGTACCAAGAGACCCAGTACTTC
NA	NA	TRBV21-1	TRBJ2-1	CASQILAGNHNEQFF	TGTGCCAGCCAGATACTAGCGGGGAACCACAATGAGCAGTTCTTC
TRBD1	NA	TRBV7-8	TRBJ2-7	CASSFGTGGYEQYF	TGTGCCAGCAGCTTCGGGACAGGGGGCTACGAGCAGTACTTC
NA	NA	TRBV18	TRBJ1-2	CASSPNTYGYTF	TGTGCCAGCTCACCAAACACCTATGGCTACACCTTC
TRBD1	NA	TRBV6-1	TRBJ1-2	CASSEVGQGVRGYTF	TGTGCCAGCAGTGAAGTTGGACAGGGGGTGAGAGGCTACACCTTC
NA	NA	TRBV19	TRBJ1-1	CASSTIDRPKNTEAFF	TGTGCCAGTAGTACGATCGACAGGCCGAAGAACACTGAAGCTTTCTTT
TRBD1	NA	TRBV11-2	TRBJ1-3	CASKEGALSGNTIYF	TGTGCCAGCAAAGAGGGGGCGCTATCTGGAAACACCATATATTTT
NA	NA	TRBV5-4	TRBJ1-6	CASSLVGGWNSPLHF	TGTGCCAGCAGCTTGGTCGGGGGGTGGAATTCACCCCTCCACTTT
TRBD2	once	TRBV6-5	TRBJ2-1	CASSLLAGSSEQFF	TGTGCCAGCAGTTTACTAGCGGGGTCTTCCGAGCAGTTCTTC
NA	NA	TRBV2	TRBJ1-1	CASSESYPLNTEAFF	TGTGCCAGCAGTGAGTCCTACCCGCTGAACACTGAAGCTTTCTTT
TRBD2	NA	TRBV27	TRBJ2-5	CASSFRASGGETQYF	TGTGCCAGCAGTTTCAGGGCTAGCGGGGGCGAGACCCAGTACTTC
TRBD1	few	TRBV18	TRBJ1-2	CASSPGQANYGYTF	TGTGCCAGCTCACCGGGACAGGCGAACTATGGCTACACCTTC
TRBD2	NA	TRBV5-6	TRBJ2-3	CASSPTSGRTLTDTQYF	TGTGCCAGCAGCCCGACTAGCGGGAGGACTCTAACAGATACGCAGTATTTT
NA	NA	TRBV25-1	TRBJ1-1	CASSEWGGSAEAFF	TGTGCCAGCAGTGAATGGGGGGGTAGCGCTGAAGCTTTCTTT
NA	NA	TRBV7-2	TRBJ1-2	CASSLGPDSNYGYTF	TGTGCCAGCAGCCTGGGGCCCGACTCTAACTATGGCTACACCTTC
TRBD1	NA	TRBV6-4	TRBJ1-4	CASSETGRGEKLFF	TGTGCCAGCAGTGAGACAGGGAGAGGAGAAAAACTGTTTTTT
NA	few	TRBV6-5	TRBJ1-5	CASKVYTGDTRPQHF	TGTGCCAGCAAAGTATACACGGGGGATACTCGGCCCCAGCATTTT
NA	few	TRBV5-4	TRBJ1-1	CASTTMGGGTEAFF	TGTGCCAGCACCACCATGGGAGGGGGCACTGAAGCTTTCTTT
TRBD2	NA	TRBV5-4	TRBJ2-2	CASSPPGLAGGGELFF	TGTGCCAGCTCTCCCCCGGGACTAGCGGGGGGCGGGGAGCTGTTTTTT
NA	NA	TRBV4-1	TRBJ1-5	CASSHPGQPQHF	TGCGCCAGCAGCCACCCGGGGCAGCCCCAGCATTTT
NA	NA	TRBV2	TRBJ1-4	CASSPGRGAEKLFF	TGTGCCAGCAGTCCCGGACGGGGAGCTGAAAAACTGTTTTTT
NA	NA	TRBV18	TRBJ2-1	CASSLGAGDDEQFF	TGTGCCAGCTCACTCGGCGCAGGGGACGATGAGCAGTTCTTC
TRBD1	NA	TRBV30	TRBJ2-1	CAWTMGQSNEQFF	TGTGCCTGGACTATGGGACAGTCCAATGAGCAGTTCTTC
TRBD2	NA	TRBV7-2	TRBJ2-1	CASSYQRGSYNEQFF	TGTGCCAGCAGCTACCAGCGGGGATCCTACAATGAGCAGTTCTTC
NA	NA	TRBV27	TRBJ2-5	CASLIQGNQETQYF	TGTGCCAGCTTAATTCAGGGGAACCAAGAGACCCAGTACTTC
TRBD2	few	TRBV5-4	TRBJ2-3	CASSLDASGSGDTQYF	TGTGCCAGCAGCCTGGATGCTAGCGGGAGCGGAGATACGCAGTATTTT
NA	few	TRBV6-5	TRBJ1-4	CASSYGTLRGKLFF	TGTGCCAGCAGTTACGGGACTCTAAGGGGAAAACTGTTTTTT